The rows below give T cell receptor beta chains drawn from one sample of a study of shared clonotypes between healthy human individuals. TCRdb's copy holds only in-frame clones and misses some; the assay was immunoSEQ multiplex PCR. The sample consists of roughly 200,000 clones, approximately 70% of them appearing once. The source material was memory CD4+ T cells sorted from blood. The receptors were sampled from a man aged 30 to 39 in good health. The CDR3 runs from the conserved cysteine through the conserved F or W. Fields, in order: D gene, V gene, clone size, J gene, CDR3 DNA, CDR3 protein. A D gene is named only where the DNA matches it firmly. For some rows the clone size is stated as once, few or many, or as a class when expanded; others skip it.

d_gene: NA
v_gene: TRBV27
abundance: once
j_gene: TRBJ2-3
CDR3nt: TGTGCCAGCAGGAAGGCTGGGCTAGCGAGGCGAAATACGCAGTATTTT
CDR3aa: CASRKAGLARRNTQYF

d_gene: NA
v_gene: TRBV5-4
abundance: NA
j_gene: TRBJ2-5
CDR3nt: TGTGCCAGCAGCCTCGTATCAGACCGACAAGAGACCCAGTACTTC
CDR3aa: CASSLVSDRQETQYF

d_gene: NA
v_gene: TRBV6-4
abundance: NA
j_gene: TRBJ2-1
CDR3nt: TGTGCCAGCAGTGTCCAGCGAAGCGACAATGAGCAGTTCTTC
CDR3aa: CASSVQRSDNEQFF

d_gene: NA
v_gene: TRBV5-1
abundance: once
j_gene: TRBJ1-1
CDR3nt: TGCGCCAGCAGCTTGAGAGGGGTGAGCATGAACACTGAAGCTTTCTTT
CDR3aa: CASSLRGVSMNTEAFF

d_gene: TRBD2
v_gene: TRBV29-1
abundance: NA
j_gene: TRBJ2-3
CDR3nt: TGCAGCGTGGGGACTAGCGCCACAGATACGCAGTATTTT
CDR3aa: CSVGTSATDTQYF

d_gene: TRBD2
v_gene: TRBV7-2
abundance: NA
j_gene: TRBJ2-5
CDR3nt: TGTGCCAGCAGCCCAGTCGGGCTAGCGGGAGGAGAGACCCAGTACTTC
CDR3aa: CASSPVGLAGGETQYF

d_gene: TRBD1
v_gene: TRBV6-4
abundance: NA
j_gene: TRBJ2-7
CDR3nt: TGTGCCAGCAGTGGCCGACAGGGGGCGTTCTACGAGCAGTACTTC
CDR3aa: CASSGRQGAFYEQYF

d_gene: TRBD1
v_gene: TRBV11-2
abundance: NA
j_gene: TRBJ1-1
CDR3nt: TGTGCCAGCAGCCAACGACAGGGGTACGGCACTGAAGCTTTCTTT
CDR3aa: CASSQRQGYGTEAFF

d_gene: NA
v_gene: TRBV2
abundance: NA
j_gene: TRBJ2-7
CDR3nt: TGTGCCAGCAGTGATGGCGGGCCCTACGAGCAGTACTTC
CDR3aa: CASSDGGPYEQYF

d_gene: NA
v_gene: TRBV6-5
abundance: NA
j_gene: TRBJ2-5
CDR3nt: TGTGCCAGCAGGGCTGGACAGTTAACGGAGACCCAGTACTTC
CDR3aa: CASRAGQLTETQYF

d_gene: NA
v_gene: TRBV11-2
abundance: few
j_gene: TRBJ2-1
CDR3nt: TGTGCCAGCAGCACGGTATACAATGAGCAGTTCTTC
CDR3aa: CASSTVYNEQFF

d_gene: NA
v_gene: TRBV5-1
abundance: many
j_gene: TRBJ2-1
CDR3nt: TGCGCCAGTAATTCGCGAGGCACCTACAATGAGCAGTTCTTC
CDR3aa: CASNSRGTYNEQFF

d_gene: NA
v_gene: TRBV5-4
abundance: NA
j_gene: TRBJ1-1
CDR3nt: TGTGCCAGCAGCTTGGGGGGGGTACGAAACACTGAAGCTTTCTTT
CDR3aa: CASSLGGVRNTEAFF

d_gene: TRBD2
v_gene: TRBV5-1
abundance: NA
j_gene: TRBJ2-7
CDR3nt: TGCGCCAGCAGCCCAGGGCGGGGACTAGCGTTGAAGGCCACCTACGAGCAGTACTTC
CDR3aa: CASSPGRGLALKATYEQYF

d_gene: NA
v_gene: TRBV10-2
abundance: NA
j_gene: TRBJ2-4
CDR3nt: TGCGCCAGCAGTGATCTGGTGGCCAAAAACATTCAGTACTTC
CDR3aa: CASSDLVAKNIQYF

d_gene: NA
v_gene: TRBV9
abundance: NA
j_gene: TRBJ2-7
CDR3nt: TGTGCCAGCAGCGTAGCTCAGGGGCCGGGCGGTTTCGGCGAGCAGTACTTC
CDR3aa: CASSVAQGPGGFGEQYF

d_gene: NA
v_gene: TRBV7-2
abundance: once
j_gene: TRBJ2-2
CDR3nt: TGTGCCAGCAGCTTAGAAACCGGGACTGGGGAGCTGTTTTTT
CDR3aa: CASSLETGTGELFF

d_gene: NA
v_gene: TRBV5-1
abundance: once
j_gene: TRBJ2-7
CDR3nt: TGCGCCAGCAGCTTGGTATCTGGGGCGGGGAAACGGTTAAACTACGAGCAGTACTTC
CDR3aa: CASSLVSGAGKRLNYEQYF

d_gene: NA
v_gene: TRBV5-1
abundance: once
j_gene: TRBJ1-4
CDR3nt: TGCGCCAGCAGCCCGGGGAAGGGTTTCCCTAATGAAAAACTGTTTTTT
CDR3aa: CASSPGKGFPNEKLFF

d_gene: TRBD1
v_gene: TRBV28
abundance: NA
j_gene: TRBJ2-5
CDR3nt: TGTGCCAGCAGTTTATGGGGACAGGGAGGTCGAGAGACCCAGTACTTC
CDR3aa: CASSLWGQGGRETQYF

d_gene: TRBD2
v_gene: TRBV6-5
abundance: NA
j_gene: TRBJ2-3
CDR3nt: TGTGCCAGCAGTTACGCGGGAGCGGAGAGCACAGATACGCAGTATTTT
CDR3aa: CASSYAGAESTDTQYF

d_gene: NA
v_gene: TRBV5-1
abundance: NA
j_gene: TRBJ2-1
CDR3nt: TGCGCCAGCAGCCATCTTGGGGGGCGGGGCCCTAATGAGCAGTTCTTC
CDR3aa: CASSHLGGRGPNEQFF

d_gene: TRBD1
v_gene: TRBV29-1
abundance: NA
j_gene: TRBJ1-1
CDR3nt: TGCAGCGTTGCTTTGGTGACAGGGGGCACTGAAGCTTTCTTT
CDR3aa: CSVALVTGGTEAFF

d_gene: TRBD1
v_gene: TRBV18
abundance: once
j_gene: TRBJ2-2
CDR3nt: TGTGCCAGCTCACCGACCGGGACAGGAGTCACCGGGGAGCTGTTTTTT
CDR3aa: CASSPTGTGVTGELFF

d_gene: NA
v_gene: TRBV5-8
abundance: NA
j_gene: TRBJ2-3
CDR3nt: TGTGCCAGCAGCTTGGCGGACAGAAGCACAGATACGCAGTATTTT
CDR3aa: CASSLADRSTDTQYF

d_gene: TRBD1
v_gene: TRBV18
abundance: NA
j_gene: TRBJ2-5
CDR3nt: TGTGCCAGCTCACTAAAACACTCAGACAGGGCCCTCGGACAGACCCAGTACTTC
CDR3aa: CASSLKHSDRALGQTQYF

d_gene: NA
v_gene: TRBV11-3
abundance: NA
j_gene: TRBJ2-1
CDR3nt: TGTGCCAGCAGCTTAGGCACAGGGTCAGGTGAGCAGTTCTTC
CDR3aa: CASSLGTGSGEQFF

d_gene: TRBD2
v_gene: TRBV15
abundance: NA
j_gene: TRBJ2-1
CDR3nt: TGTGCCACCAGCAAACGGACTAGCGGGCCAAATGAGCAGTTCTTC
CDR3aa: CATSKRTSGPNEQFF

d_gene: TRBD2
v_gene: TRBV29-1
abundance: many
j_gene: TRBJ2-5
CDR3nt: TGCAGTTCCACTAGCGGGACGATAGAGACCCAGTACTTC
CDR3aa: CSSTSGTIETQYF

d_gene: TRBD2
v_gene: TRBV9
abundance: few
j_gene: TRBJ2-1
CDR3nt: TGTGCCAGCAGCGTAGAGGGACTAGCATACAATGAGCAGTTCTTC
CDR3aa: CASSVEGLAYNEQFF

d_gene: NA
v_gene: TRBV10-3
abundance: NA
j_gene: TRBJ1-5
CDR3nt: TGTGCCATCGGTGGGGGAACCAGTCAGCCCCAGCATTTT
CDR3aa: CAIGGGTSQPQHF

d_gene: NA
v_gene: TRBV5-5
abundance: NA
j_gene: TRBJ2-7
CDR3nt: TGTGCCAGCAGACTAGGTAGTGTAGGCGGCGAGCAGTACTTC
CDR3aa: CASRLGSVGGEQYF

d_gene: NA
v_gene: TRBV7-2
abundance: medium-sized
j_gene: TRBJ2-5
CDR3nt: TGTGCCAGCAGCCCACTTCAAGAGACCCAGTACTTC
CDR3aa: CASSPLQETQYF

d_gene: TRBD2
v_gene: TRBV2
abundance: NA
j_gene: TRBJ2-7
CDR3nt: TGTGCCAGCGGGCGGGAGGGCCGCTACGAGCAGTACTTC
CDR3aa: CASGREGRYEQYF

d_gene: NA
v_gene: TRBV2
abundance: NA
j_gene: TRBJ2-1
CDR3nt: TGTGCCAGCAGTAGAAGCAGACACGCAGACAATGAGCAGTTCTTC
CDR3aa: CASSRSRHADNEQFF

d_gene: TRBD1
v_gene: TRBV10-2
abundance: NA
j_gene: TRBJ1-5
CDR3nt: TGCGCCAGCCGGAGGGACAGTAGCAATCAGCCCCAGCATTTT
CDR3aa: CASRRDSSNQPQHF

d_gene: TRBD2
v_gene: TRBV15
abundance: NA
j_gene: TRBJ2-7
CDR3nt: TGTGCCACCAGCAGTTGGGCTAGCGGGGCCTCCTACGAGCAGTACTTC
CDR3aa: CATSSWASGASYEQYF

d_gene: NA
v_gene: TRBV2
abundance: once
j_gene: TRBJ1-2
CDR3nt: TGTGCCAGCGGGGAGACGCATCTGGACTACACCTTC
CDR3aa: CASGETHLDYTF

d_gene: NA
v_gene: TRBV28
abundance: NA
j_gene: TRBJ2-4
CDR3nt: TGTGCCAGCAGCCCCGGGACTGCATTTGGGGGCATTCAGTACTTC
CDR3aa: CASSPGTAFGGIQYF

d_gene: NA
v_gene: TRBV2
abundance: NA
j_gene: TRBJ2-5
CDR3nt: TGTGCCAGCACCGCAGGGGTCCAAGAGACCCAGTACTTC
CDR3aa: CASTAGVQETQYF

d_gene: TRBD2
v_gene: TRBV6-1
abundance: NA
j_gene: TRBJ2-1
CDR3nt: TGTGCCAGCAGTGTGACTAGCGGGACCGCAACTTACAATGAGCAGTTCTTC
CDR3aa: CASSVTSGTATYNEQFF

d_gene: TRBD2
v_gene: TRBV14
abundance: NA
j_gene: TRBJ2-3
CDR3nt: TGTGCCAGCAGCCTCCCGGGAGCGGGAGGGACAGATACGCAGTATTTT
CDR3aa: CASSLPGAGGTDTQYF

d_gene: NA
v_gene: TRBV6-1
abundance: few
j_gene: TRBJ2-7
CDR3nt: TGTGCCAGCAGTGAGATGCGCTACGAGCAGTACTTC
CDR3aa: CASSEMRYEQYF

d_gene: TRBD1
v_gene: TRBV5-4
abundance: NA
j_gene: TRBJ1-1
CDR3nt: TGTGCCAGCAGCGACAGGGTCGCTGAAGCTTTCTTT
CDR3aa: CASSDRVAEAFF

d_gene: NA
v_gene: TRBV6-4
abundance: NA
j_gene: TRBJ2-5
CDR3nt: TGTGCCAGCAGTGAGATCGAAGCAATAGGGATTCAAGAGACCCAGTACTTC
CDR3aa: CASSEIEAIGIQETQYF

d_gene: TRBD1
v_gene: TRBV2
abundance: NA
j_gene: TRBJ1-5
CDR3nt: TGTGCCAGTAAAGGACAGGGGGTTCTCAATCAGCCCCAGCATTTT
CDR3aa: CASKGQGVLNQPQHF

d_gene: NA
v_gene: TRBV5-1
abundance: NA
j_gene: TRBJ1-1
CDR3nt: TGCGCCAGCAGCGCCCAGGGGAGGGATACTGAAGCTTTCTTT
CDR3aa: CASSAQGRDTEAFF

d_gene: TRBD1
v_gene: TRBV7-2
abundance: NA
j_gene: TRBJ1-2
CDR3nt: TGTGCCAGCAGCTTAGTAGGGGACAGCCGCTACACCTTC
CDR3aa: CASSLVGDSRYTF

d_gene: TRBD2
v_gene: TRBV12-5
abundance: NA
j_gene: TRBJ2-3
CDR3nt: TGTGCTAGTGGGAGGGAGGGCCTGTATACGCAGTATTTT
CDR3aa: CASGREGLYTQYF

d_gene: NA
v_gene: TRBV9
abundance: NA
j_gene: TRBJ2-2
CDR3nt: TGTGCCAGCAGCGTAGGGGGTCGCCCCGGGGAGCTGTTTTTT
CDR3aa: CASSVGGRPGELFF

d_gene: NA
v_gene: TRBV18
abundance: NA
j_gene: TRBJ2-1
CDR3nt: TGTGCCAGCTCACCCCCCAGCGCCAACAATGAGCAGTTCTTC
CDR3aa: CASSPPSANNEQFF

d_gene: NA
v_gene: TRBV5-5
abundance: NA
j_gene: TRBJ2-6
CDR3nt: TGTGCCAGCAGCCGAGAGCTCTCTGGGGCCAACGTCCTGACTTTC
CDR3aa: CASSRELSGANVLTF

d_gene: NA
v_gene: TRBV4-3
abundance: NA
j_gene: TRBJ2-5
CDR3nt: TGCGCCAGCAGCCAAGTAACAGGACAAGAGACCCAGTACTTC
CDR3aa: CASSQVTGQETQYF

d_gene: TRBD1
v_gene: TRBV18
abundance: many
j_gene: TRBJ2-7
CDR3nt: TGTGCCAGCTCAACCGGACAGGGATCCTACGAGCAGTACTTC
CDR3aa: CASSTGQGSYEQYF

d_gene: NA
v_gene: TRBV18
abundance: NA
j_gene: TRBJ2-7
CDR3nt: TGTGCCAGCTCACCACTTCCCTACGAGCAGTACTTC
CDR3aa: CASSPLPYEQYF